This TCR beta chain was recorded in a study of Ad26.COV2.S vaccination and SARS-CoV-2 variants. General observations from the study: The TCR breadth and depth analyses may have understated or missed part of the total T cell responses. Vaccine recipients showed a spike-specific TCR breadth that was higher than in placebo recipients. Substantial breadth was reported for post-vaccination spike-specific CD8+ and CD4+ T cells.

The CDR3 loop spans 12 amino acids. V gave up 3 bases and J gave up 4 bases, with 7 bases separating them. Libraries were prepared by immunoSEQ multiplex PCR; TCRdb keeps only in-frame clonotypes and omits some of them. This sample has about 350,000 clones, with approximately 90% found just once. As to this clone: Antigen specificity is unknown. This sample includes further DNA sequences coding for the same CDR3.

Here the sequenced sample was peripheral blood, taken after recovery from COVID-19. The chain recombines TRBV12-3 or TRBV12-4 with TRBJ2-7; D might be TRBD2 (6 bases). The clonotype was recovered from a human donor who had recovered from COVID-19. This CDR3 reads CASSFGGYEQYF. The CDR3, as DNA: TGTGCCAGCAGTTTTGGGGGGTACGAGCAGTACTTC.